This TCR beta chain was identified in a study of T-cell memory formation after mild COVID-19. The CDR3 has 13 residues. Trimming took off 4 bases at V and 2 bases at J, with 9 bases between the two ends. CDR1 is MGHRA and CDR2 is YSYEKL in the germline V gene. Constant-segment-primed 5'RACE gave TCR alpha and TCR beta cDNA libraries with sample barcodes and UMIs. Using its own MiXCR run on the 5' RACE reads, TCRdb lists one record per CDR3 protein. The data show approximately 210,000 distinct CDR3 sequences, with 27% seen just once and approximately 10% held by the top ten. Sequenced input: PBMCs or a T cell subset sorted from them (not recorded which). This receptor was identified in an adult woman who had mild COVID-19 (a few samples of this study predate the infection). Cell type and time point are not known. This chain links TRBV4-1 with TRBJ2-7, with a possible D match to TRBD1 (6 bases). The chain's CDR3 is CASSRDTTYEQYF. For the CDR3, the DNA is TGCGCCAGCAGCCGGGACACGACCTACGAGCAGTACTTC.